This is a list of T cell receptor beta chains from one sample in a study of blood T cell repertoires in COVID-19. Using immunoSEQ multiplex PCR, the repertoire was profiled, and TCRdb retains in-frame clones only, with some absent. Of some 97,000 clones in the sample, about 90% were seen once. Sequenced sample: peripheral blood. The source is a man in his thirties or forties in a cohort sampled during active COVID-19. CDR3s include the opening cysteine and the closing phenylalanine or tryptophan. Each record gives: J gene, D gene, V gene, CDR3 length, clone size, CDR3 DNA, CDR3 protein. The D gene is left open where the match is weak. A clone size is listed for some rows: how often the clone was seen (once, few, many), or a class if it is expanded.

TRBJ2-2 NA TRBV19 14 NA TGTGCCAGTACGTCGCAGGGAAGCACCGGGGAGCTGTTTTTT CASTSQGSTGELFF
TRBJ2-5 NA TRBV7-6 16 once TGTGCCAGCAGCTTAGTCGGGACAAGGTACCAAGAGACCCAGTACTTC CASSLVGTRYQETQYF
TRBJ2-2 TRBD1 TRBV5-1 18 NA TGCGCCAGCAGCTGGGGGAACCGGACAGGGCAGAACACCGGGGAGCTGTTTTTT CASSWGNRTGQNTGELFF
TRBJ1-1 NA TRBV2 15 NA TGTGCCAGCTTTCGAGGTACAGGGCTCTCCACTGAAGCTTTCTTT CASFRGTGLSTEAFF
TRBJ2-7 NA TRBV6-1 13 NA TGTGCCAGCAGTGAAAGCGGACTCTACGAGCAGTACTTC CASSESGLYEQYF
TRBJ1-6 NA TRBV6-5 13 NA TGTGCCAGCAGTTACAGTGAGGGATCACCCCTCCACTTT CASSYSEGSPLHF
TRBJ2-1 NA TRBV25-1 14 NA TGTGCCAGCAGCACCCCCCAGGCCTACAATGAGCAGTTCTTC CASSTPQAYNEQFF
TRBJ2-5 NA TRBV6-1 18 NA TGTGCCAGCAGTGCATTCATCGGCGGGGACTGGATACAAGAGACCCAGTACTTC CASSAFIGGDWIQETQYF
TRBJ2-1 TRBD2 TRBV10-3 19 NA TGTGCCATCAGTGAGCCGCCTCAGGGCACTAGCGGTCCCAATGATCAGCAGTTCTTC CAISEPPQGTSGPNDQQFF
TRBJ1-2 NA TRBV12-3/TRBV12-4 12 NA TGTGCCAGCAGCCCCGGGATCTATGGCTACACCTTC CASSPGIYGYTF
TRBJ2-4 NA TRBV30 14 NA TGTGCCTGGATGAGCAGGGCGCCCCAAAACATTCAGTACTTC CAWMSRAPQNIQYF
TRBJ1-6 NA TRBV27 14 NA TGTGCCAGCAGAAGGGAGGGGGGGAGGTCACCCCTCCACTTT CASRREGGRSPLHF
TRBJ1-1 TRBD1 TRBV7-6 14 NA TGTGCCAGCAGCTTCGGACAGGGGTTGACTGAAGCTTTCTTT CASSFGQGLTEAFF
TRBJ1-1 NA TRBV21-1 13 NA TGTGCCAGCAGCAAGAGGGACATAACGGGAGCTTTCTTT CASSKRDITGAFF
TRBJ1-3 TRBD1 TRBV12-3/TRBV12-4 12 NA TGTGCCAGCAGCCTGACAGGGTTCACCATATATTTT CASSLTGFTIYF
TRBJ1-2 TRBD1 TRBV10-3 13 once TGTGCCAGCCAAAGGACAGGGGAGGATGGCTACACCTTC CASQRTGEDGYTF
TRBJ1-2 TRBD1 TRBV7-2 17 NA TGTGCCAGCAGCTTATGGTCCTTGGGGACAGGGAGAGGCGGCTACACCTTC CASSLWSLGTGRGGYTF
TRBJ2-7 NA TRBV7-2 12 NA TGTGCCAGCAGCTTGGGCGACTACGAGCAGTACTTC CASSLGDYEQYF
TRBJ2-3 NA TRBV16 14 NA TGTGCCAGCAGCCAAGGTGAAGCGGCAGATACGCAGTATTTT CASSQGEAADTQYF
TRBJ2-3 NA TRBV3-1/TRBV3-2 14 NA TGTGCCAGCAGCCAAGACATTGGGCAGGGGACGCAGTATTTT CASSQDIGQGTQYF
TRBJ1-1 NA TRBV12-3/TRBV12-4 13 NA TGTGCCAGCAGTTATGGGACACGCTATGAAGCTTTCTTT CASSYGTRYEAFF
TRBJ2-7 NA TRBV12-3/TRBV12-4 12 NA TGTGCCAGCAAGAGGGGGGGATACGAGCAGTACTTC CASKRGGYEQYF
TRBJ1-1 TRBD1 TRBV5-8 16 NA TGTGCCAGCAGCTTGGAATTCCGACAGGGGCACACTGAAGCTTTCTTT CASSLEFRQGHTEAFF
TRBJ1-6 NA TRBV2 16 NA TGTGCCAGCAGTGGGGGGGGTCCCACGCGAAATTCACCCCTCCACTTT CASSGGGPTRNSPLHF
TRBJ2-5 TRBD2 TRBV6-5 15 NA TGTGCCAGCATGCGTACTAGCGGGGTAGGAGAGACCCAGTACTTC CASMRTSGVGETQYF
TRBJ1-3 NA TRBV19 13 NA TGTGCCAGTGAGTTTGCCTCTGGAAACACCATATATTTT CASEFASGNTIYF